This T cell receptor beta chain was captured in a study of human T cells and chemical hapten exposure (dated by TCRdb to 2020 to 2022). For context, the study as a whole: For sensitization, 2% DPC in acetone was applied to a roughly 2 cm by roughly 2 cm area of upper inner arm skin. About 30 alopecia patients provided blood for TCR sequencing at one to four time points (pre-sensitization, 2, 6 and 24 weeks). Patient blood was sampled pre-sensitization (week 0) and at 2, 6 and about 24 weeks after DPC sensitization. Patch testing was done on the upper back using Finn chambers containing 0.01% DPC, and results were scored after 6 days according to International Contact Dermatitis Research Group standards. Libraries were pooled for sequencing, and per-sample TCR yields varied mainly because of small differences in library volumes within the pool. The study tracked peripheral blood TCR repertoire changes in vivo during primary and secondary sensitization to the hapten diphenylcyclopropenone (DPC) in alopecia patients. Throughout the study period of approximately 23 weeks, patients also received therapeutic DPC doses to the scalp every week. The patient cohort, mostly female, included alopecia areata with under or over 50% scalp involvement, alopecia totalis and alopecia universalis.

This clonotype was found many times. The clone's antigen remains unknown. It has no much larger one-base neighbor in the sample; base qualities were not kept. Reading the label with the study, this specimen's time point is: patch test 1, 2 weeks after DPC sensitization. This specimen's treatment or condition label, per the study, means: therapeutic diphenylcyclopropenone sensitization with weekly scalp DPC. At each patch-test visit, blood was drawn before the patch test was applied. To be eligible, patients had to be aged 18 to 70, diagnosed with alopecia and judged suitable for DPC therapy, while pregnant patients were excluded. Total RNA was extracted from unfractionated whole blood collected in Tempus Blood RNA tubes. Library preparation was by RACE. These reads were obtained on a NextSeq 500. During library preparation, unique molecular identifiers were attached to individual cDNA molecules so that TCRs could be counted quantitatively and reproducibly. From each blood RNA sample, both TCR alpha and TCR beta chains were sequenced. Per the original workflow: A median of around 100,000 TCRs per sample was observed, with a range of roughly 20,000 to 750,000. The Decombinator software suite was used to annotate V, J and CDR3 in the TCR reads. For the PS versus PT1 abundance plots, all samples were subsampled to the same number of TCRs (28,000). Expanded TCRs were defined as absent before sensitization and observed at least eight times at the 2-week time point. TCRdb trimmed the raw reads at Q25, called clones with MiXCR and kept productive beta chains. Each CDR3 protein gets just one entry, which takes the most common genes and DNA from the rows behind it. The V and J calls were determined by TCRdb, not by the authors. The sample yields about 83,000 distinct CDR3 sequences; 7.5% to 9% were counted once. In total, the top ten clones hold roughly 1.4% of the sample.

Overall results and qualifications from the work: The number of TCRs above 1 in 1000 frequency did not change with DPC sensitization; there was no evidence of global repertoire structure alterations. Repeated subsampling changed both the strength of the expansion versus patch-test correlation and the threshold at which that correlation became significant. Significantly more large CDR3 similarity clusters were formed by expanded TCRs than by pre-sensitization or healthy control sets, consistent with antigen-driven responses. Patch test score correlated positively with the number of PT1 expanded TCRs, reaching significance at thresholds 8, 16 and 32 but not at 4. All patients had alopecia, a presumed autoimmune disease, so their immune response might differ from that of healthy individuals.

In the germline V gene (reference sequence), CDR1 corresponds to SGHNT and CDR2 to YYREEE. The CDR3 starts with the cysteine, ends with the phenylalanine, and has 14 residues. The sequence is cut down to CDR3 DNA, 42 bases in frame from base 1. V is pruned by 2 bases and J by 5 bases, leaving 4 bases of the junction without a gene match. The sequence derives from a woman in her thirties with alopecia areata. Some clones in this sample may be carry-over from other donors' samples. The sequenced sample was whole blood, obtained in connection with sensitization to the hapten diphenylcyclopropenone (DPC). Recombination joined TRBV5-4 with TRBJ1-1, and 9 junction bases match TRBD1. The nucleotide sequence reads TGTGCCAGCAGCTTAAGGACAGGGGCTACTGAAGCTTTCTTT. Translated, it gives CASSLRTGATEAFF.